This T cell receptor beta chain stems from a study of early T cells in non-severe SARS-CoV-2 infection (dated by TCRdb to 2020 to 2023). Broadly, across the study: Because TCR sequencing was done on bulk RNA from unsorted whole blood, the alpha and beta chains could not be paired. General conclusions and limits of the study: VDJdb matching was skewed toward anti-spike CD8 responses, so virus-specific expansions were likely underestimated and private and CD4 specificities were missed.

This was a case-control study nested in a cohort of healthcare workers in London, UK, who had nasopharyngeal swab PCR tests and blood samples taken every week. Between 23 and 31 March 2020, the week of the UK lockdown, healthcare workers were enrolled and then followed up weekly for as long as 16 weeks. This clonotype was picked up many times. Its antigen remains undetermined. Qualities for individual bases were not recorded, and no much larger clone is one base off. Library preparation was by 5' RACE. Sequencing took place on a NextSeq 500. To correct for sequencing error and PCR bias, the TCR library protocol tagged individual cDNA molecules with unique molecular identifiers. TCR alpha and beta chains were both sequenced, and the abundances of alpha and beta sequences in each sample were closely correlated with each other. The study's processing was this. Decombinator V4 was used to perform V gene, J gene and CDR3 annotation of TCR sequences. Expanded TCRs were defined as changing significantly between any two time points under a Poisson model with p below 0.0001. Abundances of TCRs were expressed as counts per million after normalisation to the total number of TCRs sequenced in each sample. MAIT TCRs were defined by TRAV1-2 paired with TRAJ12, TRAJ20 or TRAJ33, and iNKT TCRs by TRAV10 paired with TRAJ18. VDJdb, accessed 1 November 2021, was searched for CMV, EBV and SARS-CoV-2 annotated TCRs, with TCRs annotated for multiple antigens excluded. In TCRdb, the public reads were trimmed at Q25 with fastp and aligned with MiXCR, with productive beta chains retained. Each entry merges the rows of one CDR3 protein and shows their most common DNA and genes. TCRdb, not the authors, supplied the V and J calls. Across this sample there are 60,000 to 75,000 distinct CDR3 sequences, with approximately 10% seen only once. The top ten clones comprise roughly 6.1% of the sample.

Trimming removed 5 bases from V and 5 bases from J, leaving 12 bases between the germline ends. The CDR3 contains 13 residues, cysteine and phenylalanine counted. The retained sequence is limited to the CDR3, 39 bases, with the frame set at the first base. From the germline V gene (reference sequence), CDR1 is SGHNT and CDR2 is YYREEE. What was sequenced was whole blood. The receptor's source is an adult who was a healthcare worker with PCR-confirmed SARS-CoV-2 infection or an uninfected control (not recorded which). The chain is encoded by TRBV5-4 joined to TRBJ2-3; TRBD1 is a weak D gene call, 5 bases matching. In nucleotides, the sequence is TGTGCCAGCAGTCGAGTACAGGAAGATACGCAGTATTTT. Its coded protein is CASSRVQEDTQYF.